The TCR beta chain under discussion was sequenced for a study of shared clonotypes between healthy human individuals. The protocol was immunoSEQ multiplex PCR, while the TCRdb copy is restricted to in-frame clones and leaves out a portion. This table has hundreds of thousands of clones, 73% appearing once. V was cut by 7 bases and J by 10 bases, with 19 bases left in between. Per the germline V gene, CDR1 is LNHDA and CDR2 is SQIVND (reference sequence). The CDR3 covers 14 residues. The genes are TRBV19 and TRBJ1-4, with a possible D match to TRBD1 (5 bases). The sequence came from a woman in her thirties in good health. Input material: memory CD4+ T cells sorted from blood. The subset was: CD45RA-negative fraction. As DNA, the CDR3 is TGTGCCAGTAACCGTATGCGGTGGGGGGTAAAACTGTTTTTT. This translates into CASNRMRWGVKLFF.